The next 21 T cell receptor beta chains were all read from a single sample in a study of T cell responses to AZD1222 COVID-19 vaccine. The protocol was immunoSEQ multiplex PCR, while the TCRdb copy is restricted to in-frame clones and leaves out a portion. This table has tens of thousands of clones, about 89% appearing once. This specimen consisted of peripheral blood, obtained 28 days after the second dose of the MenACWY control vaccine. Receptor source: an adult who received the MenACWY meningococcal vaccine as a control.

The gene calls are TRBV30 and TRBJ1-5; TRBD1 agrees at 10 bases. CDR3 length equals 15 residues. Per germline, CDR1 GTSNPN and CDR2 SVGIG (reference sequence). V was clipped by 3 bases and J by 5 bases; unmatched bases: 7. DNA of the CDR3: TGTGCCTGGAGCCCCTGGGGGACAGGGGATCAGCCCCAGCATTTT. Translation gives CAWSPWGTGDQPQHF.

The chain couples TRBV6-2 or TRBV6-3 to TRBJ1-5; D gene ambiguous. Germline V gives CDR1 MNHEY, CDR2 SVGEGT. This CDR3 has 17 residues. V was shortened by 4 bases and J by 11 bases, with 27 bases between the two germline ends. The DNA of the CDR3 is TGTGCCAGCAGTTCGACCTCGGACGGTACCCCAATCACGACCCAGCATTTT. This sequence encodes CASSSTSDGTPITTQHF.

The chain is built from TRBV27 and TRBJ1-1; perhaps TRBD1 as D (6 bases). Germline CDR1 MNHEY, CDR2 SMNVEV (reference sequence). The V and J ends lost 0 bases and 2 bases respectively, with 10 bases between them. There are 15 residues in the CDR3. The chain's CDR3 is CASSLSPQGNTEAFF. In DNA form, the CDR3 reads TGTGCCAGCAGTTTATCTCCACAGGGTAACACTGAAGCTTTCTTT.

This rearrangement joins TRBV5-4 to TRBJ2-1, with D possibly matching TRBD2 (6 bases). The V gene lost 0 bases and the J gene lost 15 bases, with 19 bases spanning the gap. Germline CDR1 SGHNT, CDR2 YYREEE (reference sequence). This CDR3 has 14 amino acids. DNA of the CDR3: TGTGCCAGCAGCTTGGACGGGAGATCGGTCCAGCGGTTCTTC. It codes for CASSLDGRSVQRFF.

CDR3 residues: CASSPTRASTDTQYF. CDR3 DNA: TGTGCCAGCAGCCCGACTAGAGCTAGCACAGATACGCAGTATTTT. The chain is built from TRBV11-2 and TRBJ2-3; tentatively, D is TRBD2 (6 bases). Trimming took 5 bases from V and 0 from J, leaving 12 bases between them. CDR1 is SGHAT, CDR2 FQNNGV, per germline. The CDR3 has 15 amino acids.

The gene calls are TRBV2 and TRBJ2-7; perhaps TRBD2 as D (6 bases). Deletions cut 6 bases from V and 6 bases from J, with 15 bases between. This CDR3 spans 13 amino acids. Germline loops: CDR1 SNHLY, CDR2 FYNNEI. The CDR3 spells CASRPFGGTEQYF. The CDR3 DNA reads TGTGCCAGCAGGCCTTTTGGGGGGACCGAGCAGTACTTC.

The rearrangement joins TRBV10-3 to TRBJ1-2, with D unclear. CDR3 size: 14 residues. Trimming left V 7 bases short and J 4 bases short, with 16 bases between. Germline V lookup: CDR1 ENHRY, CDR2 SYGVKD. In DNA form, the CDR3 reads TGTGCCATCAACCTAGACGGGCCTGGCTATGGCTACACCTTC. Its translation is CAINLDGPGYGYTF.

The CDR3 bases are TGTGCCAGCAGCTTGGGGGTAGTTTTGTACGAGCAGTACTTC. This sequence encodes CASSLGVVLYEQYF. The chain has TRBV5-4 and TRBJ2-7; D is unresolved. The germline V gene encodes CDR1 SGHNT and CDR2 YYREEE (reference sequence). V lost 0 bases, J lost 4 bases, and 11 bases lay in between. The CDR3 sequence is 14 residues long.

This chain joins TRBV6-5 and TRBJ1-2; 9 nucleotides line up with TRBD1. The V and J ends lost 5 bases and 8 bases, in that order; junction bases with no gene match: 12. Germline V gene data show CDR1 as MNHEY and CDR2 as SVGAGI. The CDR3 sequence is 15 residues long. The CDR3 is CASSTWTGDREGYTF. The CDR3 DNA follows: TGTGCCAGCAGTACTTGGACAGGGGACCGTGAGGGCTACACCTTC.

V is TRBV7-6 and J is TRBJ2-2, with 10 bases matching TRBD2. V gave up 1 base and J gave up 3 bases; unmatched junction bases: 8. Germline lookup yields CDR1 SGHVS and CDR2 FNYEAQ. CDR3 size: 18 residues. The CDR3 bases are TGTGCCAGCAGCTTAGTATCCGGACTAGCGGTCTACACCGGGGAGCTGTTTTTT. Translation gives CASSLVSGLAVYTGELFF. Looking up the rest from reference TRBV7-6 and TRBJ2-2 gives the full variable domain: GAGVSQSPRYKVTKRGQDVALRCDPISGHVSLYWYRQALGQGPEFLTYFNYEAQQDKSGLPNDRFSAERPEGSISTLTIQRTEQRDSAMYRCASSLVSGLAVYTGELFFGEGSRLTVL.

The CDR3 region is CASSPWTSGKTEQYF. CDR3 DNA: TGTGCCAGCAGCCCCTGGACTAGCGGGAAGACCGAGCAGTACTTC. The rearrangement uses TRBV11-2 and TRBJ2-7; 12 positions agree with TRBD2. Losses at the gene ends were 5 bases for V and 6 bases for J; bases not matched to a gene: 8. The CDR3 loop spans 15 amino acids. The V gene's germline CDR1 is SGHAT and CDR2 FQNNGV. The full variable domain, its missing parts supplied by reference TRBV11-2 and TRBJ2-7, is EAGVAQSPRYKIIEKRQSVAFWCNPISGHATLYWYQQILGQGPKLLIQFQNNGVVDDSQLPKDRFSAERLKGVDSTLKIQPAKLEDSAVYLCASSPWTSGKTEQYFGPGTRLTVT.

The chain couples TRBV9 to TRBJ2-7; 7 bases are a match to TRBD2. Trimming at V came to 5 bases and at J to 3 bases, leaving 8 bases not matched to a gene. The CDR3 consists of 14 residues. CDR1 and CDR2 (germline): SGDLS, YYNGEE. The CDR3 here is CASSLSWGGYEQYF. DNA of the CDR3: TGTGCCAGCAGTCTATCGTGGGGGGGCTACGAGCAGTACTTC. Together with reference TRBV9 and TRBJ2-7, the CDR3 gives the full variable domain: DSGVTQTPKHLITATGQRVTLRCSPRSGDLSVYWYQQSLDQGLQFLIQYYNGEERAKGNILERFSAQQFPDLHSELNLSSLELGDSALYFCASSLSWGGYEQYFGPGTRLTVT.

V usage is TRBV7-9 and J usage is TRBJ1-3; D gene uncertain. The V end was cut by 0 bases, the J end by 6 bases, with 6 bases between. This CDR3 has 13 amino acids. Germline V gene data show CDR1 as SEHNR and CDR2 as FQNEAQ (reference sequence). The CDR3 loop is CASSLAIQNTIYF. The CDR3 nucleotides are TGTGCCAGCAGCTTAGCAATTCAAAACACCATATATTTT.

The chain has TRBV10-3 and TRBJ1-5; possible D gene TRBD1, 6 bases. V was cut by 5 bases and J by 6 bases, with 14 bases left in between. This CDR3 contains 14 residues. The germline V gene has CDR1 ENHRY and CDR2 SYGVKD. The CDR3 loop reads CAISYREGGQPQHF. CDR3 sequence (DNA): TGTGCCATCAGTTACAGGGAGGGAGGTCAGCCCCAGCATTTT.

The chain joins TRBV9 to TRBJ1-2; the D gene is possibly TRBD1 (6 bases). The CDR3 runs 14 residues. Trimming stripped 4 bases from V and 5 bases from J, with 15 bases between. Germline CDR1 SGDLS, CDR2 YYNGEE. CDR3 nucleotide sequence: TGTGCCAGCAGCCCCCAGACAGGCCCATATGGCTACACCTTC. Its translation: CASSPQTGPYGYTF.

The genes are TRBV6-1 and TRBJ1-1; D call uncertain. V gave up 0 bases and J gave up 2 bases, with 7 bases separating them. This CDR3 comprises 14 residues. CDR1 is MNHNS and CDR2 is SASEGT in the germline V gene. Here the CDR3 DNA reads TGTGCCAGCAGTGAAGCGCGTACCAACACTGAAGCTTTCTTT. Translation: CASSEARTNTEAFF.

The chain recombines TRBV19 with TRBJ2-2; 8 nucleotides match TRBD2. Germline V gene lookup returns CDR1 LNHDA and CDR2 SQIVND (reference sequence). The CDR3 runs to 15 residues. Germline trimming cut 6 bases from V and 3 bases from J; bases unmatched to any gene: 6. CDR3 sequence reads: CASSPGTRDTGELFF. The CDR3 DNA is TGTGCCAGTAGCCCCGGGACTAGAGACACCGGGGAGCTGTTTTTT. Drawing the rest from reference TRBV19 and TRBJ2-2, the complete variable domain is DGGITQSPKYLFRKEGQNVTLSCEQNLNHDAMYWYRQDPGQGLRLIYYSQIVNDFQKGDIAEGYSVSREKKESFPLTVTSAQKNPTAFYLCASSPGTRDTGELFFGEGSRLTVL.

The CDR3, as DNA: TGTGCCAGCAGCACGGGTCTCGACACTGAAGCTTTCTTT. Amino acid sequence: CASSTGLDTEAFF. The chain employs TRBV11-3 and TRBJ1-1, with D unresolved. Germline CDR1 and CDR2: SGHNT and YENEEA. CDR3 length: 13 residues. V was clipped by 5 bases and J by 3 bases, with 10 bases between them.

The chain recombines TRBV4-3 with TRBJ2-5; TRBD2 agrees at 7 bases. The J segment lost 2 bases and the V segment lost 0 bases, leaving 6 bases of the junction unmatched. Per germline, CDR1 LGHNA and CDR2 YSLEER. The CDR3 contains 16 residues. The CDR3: CASSQDLASGQETQYF. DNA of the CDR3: TGCGCCAGCAGCCAAGATTTGGCTAGCGGTCAAGAGACCCAGTACTTC.

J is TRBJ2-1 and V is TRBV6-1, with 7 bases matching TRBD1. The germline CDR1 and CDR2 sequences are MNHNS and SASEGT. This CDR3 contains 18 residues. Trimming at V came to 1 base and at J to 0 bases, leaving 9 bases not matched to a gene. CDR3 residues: CASSEEWAGGNSYNEQFF. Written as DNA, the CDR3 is TGTGCCAGCAGTGAAGAGTGGGCAGGGGGTAACTCCTACAATGAGCAGTTCTTC.

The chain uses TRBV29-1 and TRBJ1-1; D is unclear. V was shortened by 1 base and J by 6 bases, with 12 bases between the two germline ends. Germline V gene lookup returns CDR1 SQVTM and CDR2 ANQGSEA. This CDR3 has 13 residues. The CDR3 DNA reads TGCAGCGTTGAAGCCCATTTGGCACCTGAAGCTTTCTTT. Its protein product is CSVEAHLAPEAFF.